This is a list of T cell receptor beta chains from one sample in a study of glioma-infiltrating T cells. One entry per CDR3 protein results from TCRdb running MiXCR on the multiplex PCR reads. The table has 150,000 to 200,000 distinct CDR3 sequences, more than 30% seen once; the top ten hold around 20%. Sequenced: glioma tissue, nonneoplastic brain tissue, or PBMCs (not recorded which). These TCRs come from a human donor with low-grade glioma or glioblastoma, undergoing nonglioma brain surgery, or in good health (not recorded which). Each CDR3 is given with its conserved first and last residue. Clone size, where shown, is once, few, many, or a class for clones that have expanded.

j_call v_call clone_size cdr3_aa
TRBJ2-7 TRBV7-2 . CASSSFGEYEQYF
TRBJ2-7 TRBV20-1 many CSARGLEGKSSYEQYF
TRBJ2-3 TRBV7-2 many CASSSGLAGPDTQYF
TRBJ2-7 TRBV5-1 . CASSRVVEEREQYF
TRBJ2-3 TRBV24-1 many CATSDSGLAGDTQYF
TRBJ2-1 TRBV7-9 many CASSSTSAEENEQFF
TRBJ2-4 TRBV2 many CASSESSLLAKNIQYF
TRBJ2-5 TRBV6-2/TRBV6-3 many CASSRGLAGALETQYF
TRBJ2-5 TRBV30 . CAWKAGGRSETQYF
TRBJ2-3 TRBV24-1 many CATSQGAQDTQYF
TRBJ2-7 TRBV4-1 many CASSQDQGSLYEQYF
TRBJ2-3 TRBV7-2 . CASSLFGQRSTDTQYF
TRBJ2-7 TRBV18 . CASSPTDRGYEQYF
TRBJ2-7 TRBV6-1 many CASRDSGRAEQYF
TRBJ2-5 TRBV4-1 many CASSQGRVGETQYF
TRBJ1-2 TRBV5-6 . CASSLAGTGVRGYTF
TRBJ1-4 TRBV29-1 few CSVVARGRNEKLFF
TRBJ2-7 TRBV19 . CASSPTGTSPYEQYF
TRBJ2-7 TRBV7-2 many CASSALGQGAWEEQYF
TRBJ2-1 TRBV18 many CASSPPTGTGYNEQFF
TRBJ1-1 TRBV3-1 many CASSPTGVTEAFF
TRBJ2-1 TRBV7-2 many CASSLEGTSGRFYNEQFF
TRBJ1-5 TRBV7-9 many CASSLAGQGHQPQHF
TRBJ2-3 TRBV29-1 many CSGLVSTDTQYF
TRBJ1-5 TRBV19 many CASTGYSNQPQHF
TRBJ2-3 TRBV2 . CTTFPGSGRSTDTQYF
TRBJ2-1 TRBV20-1 many CSASGAPVHYNEQFF
TRBJ2-1 TRBV2 few CASRPGLAPFEGNEQFF
TRBJ2-3 TRBV19 many CASSMGQEPTDTQYF
TRBJ2-1 TRBV4-1 . CASSITGAEERFF
TRBJ2-3 TRBV2 many CASSDRGWQDTQYF
TRBJ2-3 TRBV5-4 . CASSLMGDWTDTQYF
TRBJ1-5 TRBV19 many CASSPVRGGSGNQPQHF
TRBJ2-5 TRBV29-1 . CSAQNPGVETQYF
TRBJ2-2 TRBV7-9 many CASSWGTGDDTGELFF
TRBJ2-5 TRBV10-3 many CASTRDTQETQYF
TRBJ1-2 TRBV15 many CATSRDLTELGYTF
TRBJ2-7 TRBV27 many CASSLSWSHEQYF
TRBJ2-3 TRBV2 few CASSVGLAGASDTQYF
TRBJ2-3 TRBV6-2/TRBV6-3 many CASSFPLSGRAIDTQYF
TRBJ1-1 TRBV27 . CASSPPVSTEASF
TRBJ2-3 TRBV7-9 many CASSLLGDTQYF
TRBJ1-1 TRBV25-1 many CASSELWNMNTEAFF
TRBJ1-6 TRBV27 . CASSHTGVDSPLHF
TRBJ2-2 TRBV4-3 many CASSQEVAGPGELFF
TRBJ2-7 TRBV4-2 few CASSQATGPYEQYF
TRBJ1-1 TRBV6-5 many CASSYVGARSEAFF
TRBJ2-5 TRBV7-2 many CASSGSTGQETQYF
TRBJ2-1 TRBV4-3 many CASSPQVGRSTYNEQFF
TRBJ2-7 TRBV6-1 many CASSYPDSYEQYF
TRBJ2-7 TRBV28 . CASGFPFSEQYF
TRBJ2-7 TRBV3-1 many CASSQDLGGVGEQYF
TRBJ1-3 TRBV3-1 . CASSQGAGNTIYF
TRBJ1-3 TRBV10-3 . CAISALLSSGNTIYF
TRBJ1-2 TRBV28 many CASSLGRTGVGYTF